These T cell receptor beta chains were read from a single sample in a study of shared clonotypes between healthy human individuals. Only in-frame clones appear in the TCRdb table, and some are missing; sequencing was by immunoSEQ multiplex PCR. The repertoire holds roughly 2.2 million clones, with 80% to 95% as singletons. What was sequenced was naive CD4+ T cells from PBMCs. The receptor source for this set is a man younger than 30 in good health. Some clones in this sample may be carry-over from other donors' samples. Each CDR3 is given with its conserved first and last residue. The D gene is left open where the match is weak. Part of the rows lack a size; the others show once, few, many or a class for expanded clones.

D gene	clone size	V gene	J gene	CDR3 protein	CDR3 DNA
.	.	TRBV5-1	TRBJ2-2	CASSPRQNTGELFF	TGCGCCAGCAGCCCTAGACAGAACACCGGGGAGCTGTTTTTT
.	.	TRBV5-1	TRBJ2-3	CASSLERGANTDTQYF	TGCGCCAGCAGCTTGGAACGGGGGGCAAACACAGATACGCAGTATTTT
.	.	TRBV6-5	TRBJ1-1	CASSYQTVTEAFF	TGTGCCAGCAGTTACCAGACAGTGACTGAAGCTTTCTTT
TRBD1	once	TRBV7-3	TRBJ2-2	CASSPNRGFGELFF	TGTGCCAGCAGCCCAAACAGGGGCTTCGGGGAGCTGTTTTTT
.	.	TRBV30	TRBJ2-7	CAWSNGADYEQYF	TGTGCCTGGAGTAACGGGGCAGATTACGAGCAGTACTTC
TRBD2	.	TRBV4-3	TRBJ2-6	CASSVQGGRAFGANVLTF	TGCGCCAGCAGCGTTCAGGGCGGGAGGGCGTTTGGGGCCAACGTCCTGACTTTC
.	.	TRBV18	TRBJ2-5	CASSPFAGPETQYF	TGTGCCAGCTCACCTTTCGCAGGGCCAGAGACCCAGTACTTC
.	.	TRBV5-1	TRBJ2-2	CASSWPPGELFF	TGCGCCAGCAGCTGGCCCCCGGGGGAGCTGTTTTTT
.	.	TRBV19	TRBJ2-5	CASSIIGGQETQYF	TGTGCCAGTAGTATAATTGGGGGGCAAGAGACCCAGTACTTC
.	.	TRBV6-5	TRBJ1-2	CASLGSPGGGYTF	TGTGCCAGCCTAGGCTCCCCGGGGGGAGGCTACACCTTC